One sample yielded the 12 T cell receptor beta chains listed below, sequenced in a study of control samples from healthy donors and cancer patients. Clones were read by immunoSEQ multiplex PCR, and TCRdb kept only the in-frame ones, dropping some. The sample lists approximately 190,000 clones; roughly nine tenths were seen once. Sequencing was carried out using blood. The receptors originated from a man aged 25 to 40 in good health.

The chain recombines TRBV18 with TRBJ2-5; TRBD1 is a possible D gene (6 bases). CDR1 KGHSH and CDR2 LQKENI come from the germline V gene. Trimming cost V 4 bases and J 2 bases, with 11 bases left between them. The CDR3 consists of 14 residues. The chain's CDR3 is CASSQGGHQETQYF. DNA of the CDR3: TGTGCCAGCTCACAAGGGGGACATCAAGAGACCCAGTACTTC.

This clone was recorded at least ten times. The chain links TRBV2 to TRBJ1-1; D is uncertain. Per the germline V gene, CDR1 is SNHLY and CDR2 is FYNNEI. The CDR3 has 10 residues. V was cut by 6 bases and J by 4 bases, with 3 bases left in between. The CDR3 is CASRGTEAFF. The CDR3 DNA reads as TGTGCCAGCAGGGGCACTGAAGCTTTCTTT.

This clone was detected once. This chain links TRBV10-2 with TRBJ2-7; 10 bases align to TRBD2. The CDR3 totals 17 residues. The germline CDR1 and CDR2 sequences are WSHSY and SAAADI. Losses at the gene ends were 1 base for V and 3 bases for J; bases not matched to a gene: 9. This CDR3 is CASSELGLAGAYYEQYF. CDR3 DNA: TGCGCCAGCAGTGAGTTGGGGCTAGCGGGGGCCTACTACGAGCAGTACTTC.

The CDR3 is CASSQDSRTLTFSTDTQYF. DNA of the CDR3: TGTGCCAGCAGCCAAGATTCCCGGACACTGACTTTTAGCACAGATACGCAGTATTTT. The chain combines TRBV4-2 with TRBJ2-3, with a weak D call TRBD1 (5 bases). The CDR3 runs to 19 residues. Trimming pared 0 bases from V and 0 bases from J, leaving 19 bases between. In germline, CDR1 is LGHNA, CDR2 YNFKEQ.

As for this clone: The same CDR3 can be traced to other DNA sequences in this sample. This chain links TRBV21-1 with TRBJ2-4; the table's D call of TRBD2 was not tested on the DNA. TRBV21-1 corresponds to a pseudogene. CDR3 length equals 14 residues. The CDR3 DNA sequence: TGTGCCAGGAGCCTTAGACTAGGTCGAGGCATTCAGTACTTC. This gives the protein CARSLRLGRGIQYF.

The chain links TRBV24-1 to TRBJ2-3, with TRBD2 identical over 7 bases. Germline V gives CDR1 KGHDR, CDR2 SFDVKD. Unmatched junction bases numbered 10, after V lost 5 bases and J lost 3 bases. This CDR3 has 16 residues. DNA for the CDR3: TGTGCCACCAGTGGCGGGGAGGGGTCTTTTACAGATACGCAGTATTTT. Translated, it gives CATSGGEGSFTDTQYF.

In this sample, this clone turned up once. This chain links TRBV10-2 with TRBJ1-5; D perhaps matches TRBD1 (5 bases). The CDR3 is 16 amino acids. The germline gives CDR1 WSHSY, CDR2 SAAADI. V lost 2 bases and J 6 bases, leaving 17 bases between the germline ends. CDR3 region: CASSETQGRAGQPQHF. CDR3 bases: TGCGCCAGCAGTGAGACCCAGGGCAGGGCAGGTCAGCCCCAGCATTTT.

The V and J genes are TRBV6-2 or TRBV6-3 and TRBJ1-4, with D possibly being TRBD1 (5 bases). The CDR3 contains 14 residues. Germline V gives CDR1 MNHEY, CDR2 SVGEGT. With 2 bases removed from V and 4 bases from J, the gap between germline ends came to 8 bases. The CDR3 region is CASSYRQINEKLFF. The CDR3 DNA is TGTGCCAGCAGTTACCGACAGATTAATGAAAAACTGTTTTTT.

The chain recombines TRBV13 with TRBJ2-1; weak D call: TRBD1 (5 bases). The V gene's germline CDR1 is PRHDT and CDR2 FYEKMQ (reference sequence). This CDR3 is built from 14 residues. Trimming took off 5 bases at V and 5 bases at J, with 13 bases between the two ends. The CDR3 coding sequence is TGTGCCAGCAGCCCCCCCGACAGAAACAATGAGCAGTTCTTC. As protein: CASSPPDRNNEQFF.

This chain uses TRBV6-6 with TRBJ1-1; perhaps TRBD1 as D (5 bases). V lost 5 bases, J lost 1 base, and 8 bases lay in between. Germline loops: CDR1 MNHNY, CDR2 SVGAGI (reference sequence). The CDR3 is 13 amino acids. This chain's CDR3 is CASSPGQNTEAFF. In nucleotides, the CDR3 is TGTGCCAGCAGTCCAGGACAGAACACTGAAGCTTTCTTT.

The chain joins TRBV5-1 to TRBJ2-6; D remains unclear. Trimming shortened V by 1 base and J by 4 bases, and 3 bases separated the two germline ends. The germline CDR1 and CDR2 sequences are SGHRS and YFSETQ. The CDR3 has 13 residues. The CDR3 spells CASSLSGANVLTF. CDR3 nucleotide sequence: TGCGCCAGCAGCTTGTCCGGGGCCAACGTCCTGACTTTC.

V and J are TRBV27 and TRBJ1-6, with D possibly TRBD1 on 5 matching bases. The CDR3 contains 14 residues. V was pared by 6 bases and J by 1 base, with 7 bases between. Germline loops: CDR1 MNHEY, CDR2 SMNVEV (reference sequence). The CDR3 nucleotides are TGTGCCAGCAGCCGGACATCCTATAATTCACCCCTCCACTTT. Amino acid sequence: CASSRTSYNSPLHF.